A selection of T cell receptor beta chains follows, all from one sample in a study of T cells after yellow fever vaccination. In TCRdb, the 5' RACE reads were re-called with MiXCR into one record per CDR3 protein. The repertoire includes approximately 13,000 distinct CDR3 sequences, approximately 5% of them detected once, and about half sits in the top ten. Sequencing was performed on PBMCs, either bulk or a sorted T-cell subset (CD4+, CD8+, memory, or dextramer-sorted; not recorded which), taken 45 days after the yellow fever booster vaccination. The source of these receptors is a man aged 25 to 40 who received the YFV17D yellow fever vaccine. The CDR3 runs from the conserved cysteine through the conserved F or W. D genes are given only for firm matches. The listing skips clone size in some rows; elsewhere it reads once, few, many or a size class.

clone_size: many
d_call: TRBD2
v_call: TRBV24-1
j_call: TRBJ2-3
cdr3_aa: CATSDLPLGLAGGTSTDTQYF
cdr3_nt: TGTGCCACCAGTGATTTGCCACTGGGACTAGCGGGAGGCACTAGCACAGATACGCAGTATTTT

clone_size: many
d_call: TRBD1
v_call: TRBV6-1
j_call: TRBJ2-5
cdr3_aa: CASSKIPTGAQETQYF
cdr3_nt: TGTGCCAGCAGTAAAATACCGACAGGGGCCCAAGAGACCCAGTACTTC

clone_size: many
d_call: NA
v_call: TRBV7-9
j_call: TRBJ2-2
cdr3_aa: CASSPYTTGRNTGELFF
cdr3_nt: TGTGCCAGCAGCCCTTATACGACAGGAAGAAACACCGGGGAGCTGTTTTTT

clone_size: many
d_call: NA
v_call: TRBV11-2
j_call: TRBJ1-1
cdr3_aa: CASSFIMGQRSAEAFF
cdr3_nt: TGTGCCAGCAGCTTTATCATGGGCCAGCGGAGCGCTGAAGCTTTCTTT

clone_size: many
d_call: NA
v_call: TRBV6-5
j_call: TRBJ2-3
cdr3_aa: CASSYSKTGILQADTQYF
cdr3_nt: TGTGCCAGCAGTTACTCAAAAACAGGGATCCTTCAGGCAGATACGCAGTATTTT

clone_size: many
d_call: NA
v_call: TRBV7-2
j_call: TRBJ2-7
cdr3_aa: CASNGGSYEQYF
cdr3_nt: TGTGCCAGCAATGGGGGCTCCTACGAGCAGTACTTC

clone_size: many
d_call: NA
v_call: TRBV6-5
j_call: TRBJ2-1
cdr3_aa: CASTNAKKQLGNEQFF
cdr3_nt: TGTGCCAGCACAAACGCCAAGAAACAATTAGGCAATGAGCAGTTCTTC

clone_size: many
d_call: TRBD2
v_call: TRBV4-2
j_call: TRBJ2-3
cdr3_aa: CASSPRAFSAGASDTQYF
cdr3_nt: TGTGCCAGCAGCCCCAGGGCCTTCTCCGCGGGAGCGTCAGATACGCAGTATTTT

clone_size: many
d_call: NA
v_call: TRBV20-1
j_call: TRBJ2-1
cdr3_aa: CSARDLDGLPRDLNEQFF
cdr3_nt: TGCAGTGCTAGAGATCTGGACGGCTTGCCCCGGGATTTAAATGAGCAGTTCTTC

clone_size: NA
d_call: NA
v_call: TRBV21-1
j_call: TRBJ2-4
cdr3_aa: CASSKDGTSGRGAKNIQYF
cdr3_nt: TGTGCCAGCAGCAAAGATGGGACTAGCGGGAGAGGAGCCAAAAACATTCAGTACTTC

clone_size: many
d_call: TRBD2
v_call: TRBV4-3
j_call: TRBJ2-7
cdr3_aa: CASSRTPPAGGSIYEQYF
cdr3_nt: TGCGCCAGCAGCCGCACCCCTCCGGCGGGAGGGTCCATCTACGAGCAGTACTTC

clone_size: many
d_call: TRBD2
v_call: TRBV6-4
j_call: TRBJ2-6
cdr3_aa: CASSLQGLAGFSGANVLTF
cdr3_nt: TGTGCCAGCAGCCTACAGGGACTAGCGGGGTTCTCTGGGGCCAACGTCCTGACTTTC

clone_size: many
d_call: NA
v_call: TRBV15
j_call: TRBJ2-2
cdr3_aa: CATWSLQTGELFF
cdr3_nt: TGTGCCACCTGGAGTTTACAAACCGGGGAGCTGTTTTTT

clone_size: many
d_call: NA
v_call: TRBV12-3/TRBV12-4
j_call: TRBJ1-5
cdr3_aa: CASGSDSNQPQHF
cdr3_nt: TGTGCCAGCGGTAGTGATAGCAATCAGCCCCAGCATTTT

clone_size: many
d_call: NA
v_call: TRBV28
j_call: TRBJ2-2
cdr3_aa: CASSPRDATNTGELFF
cdr3_nt: TGTGCCAGCAGTCCCCGGGATGCAACGAACACCGGGGAGCTGTTTTTT

clone_size: many
d_call: TRBD1
v_call: TRBV12-3/TRBV12-4
j_call: TRBJ1-2
cdr3_aa: CASTPSGGGAGYGYTF
cdr3_nt: TGTGCCAGCACCCCTTCAGGGGGGGGCGCGGGCTATGGCTACACCTTC

clone_size: many
d_call: NA
v_call: TRBV12-3/TRBV12-4
j_call: TRBJ2-1
cdr3_aa: CASTMYGTGEQFF
cdr3_nt: TGTGCCAGCACGATGTACGGGACGGGTGAGCAGTTCTTC

clone_size: many
d_call: TRBD1
v_call: TRBV5-1
j_call: TRBJ2-1
cdr3_aa: CASSRRPGQGLNEQFF
cdr3_nt: TGCGCCAGCAGCCGCCGCCCGGGACAGGGCCTGAATGAGCAGTTCTTC

clone_size: many
d_call: NA
v_call: TRBV7-9
j_call: TRBJ2-7
cdr3_aa: CASSFLVYEQYF
cdr3_nt: TGTGCCAGCAGCTTTTTAGTCTACGAGCAGTACTTC

clone_size: many
d_call: NA
v_call: TRBV6-5
j_call: TRBJ2-3
cdr3_aa: CASSPRRTKGTDTQYF
cdr3_nt: TGTGCCAGCAGCCCTCGGAGAACGAAAGGCACAGATACGCAGTATTTT

clone_size: many
d_call: TRBD2
v_call: TRBV12-3/TRBV12-4
j_call: TRBJ2-5
cdr3_aa: CASTGPGTSGQETQYF
cdr3_nt: TGTGCCAGCACCGGCCCTGGGACTAGCGGCCAAGAGACCCAGTACTTC

clone_size: many
d_call: NA
v_call: TRBV18
j_call: TRBJ1-5
cdr3_aa: CASSPGGGSGPQHF
cdr3_nt: TGTGCCAGCTCACCGGGAGGCGGCTCTGGGCCCCAGCATTTT

clone_size: many
d_call: TRBD1
v_call: TRBV7-8
j_call: TRBJ2-5
cdr3_aa: CASSSRQGPRQGETQYF
cdr3_nt: TGTGCCAGCAGCTCCCGACAGGGACCCCGCCAGGGGGAGACCCAGTACTTC

clone_size: many
d_call: TRBD2
v_call: TRBV6-5
j_call: TRBJ2-7
cdr3_aa: CASSYPLAGGLFYEQYF
cdr3_nt: TGTGCCAGCAGTTACCCCCTAGCGGGAGGGCTTTTTTACGAGCAGTACTTC

clone_size: many
d_call: TRBD1
v_call: TRBV7-3
j_call: TRBJ1-2
cdr3_aa: CASSPDRGRGYTF
cdr3_nt: TGTGCCAGCAGCCCAGACAGGGGCCGTGGCTACACCTTC

clone_size: many
d_call: NA
v_call: TRBV20-1
j_call: TRBJ2-1
cdr3_aa: CSAPTLPGEQFF
cdr3_nt: TGCAGTGCTCCAACCTTACCCGGGGAGCAGTTCTTC

clone_size: many
d_call: NA
v_call: TRBV6-5
j_call: TRBJ2-5
cdr3_aa: CASSYSAGAKETQYF
cdr3_nt: TGTGCCAGCAGTTACTCAGCAGGAGCTAAAGAGACCCAGTACTTC

clone_size: many
d_call: TRBD2
v_call: TRBV20-1
j_call: TRBJ2-7
cdr3_aa: CSAAPGLAGGREQYF
cdr3_nt: TGCAGTGCCGCCCCGGGACTAGCGGGAGGGCGGGAGCAGTACTTC

clone_size: many
d_call: NA
v_call: TRBV20-1
j_call: TRBJ1-1
cdr3_aa: CSAQYGGPEAFF
cdr3_nt: TGCAGTGCGCAATACGGTGGACCTGAAGCTTTCTTT

clone_size: NA
d_call: TRBD1
v_call: TRBV7-9
j_call: TRBJ2-4
cdr3_aa: CASSFLGQGQVVWYF
cdr3_nt: TGTGCCAGCAGCTTTCTTGGACAGGGTCAAGTTGTGTGGTACTTC

clone_size: many
d_call: NA
v_call: TRBV12-3/TRBV12-4
j_call: TRBJ2-5
cdr3_aa: CASRDRTAFSAQYF
cdr3_nt: TGTGCCAGCAGAGACCGGACAGCTTTTTCGGCCCAGTACTTC

clone_size: many
d_call: TRBD2
v_call: TRBV6-5
j_call: TRBJ2-7
cdr3_aa: CASSYLPGGRAHEQYF
cdr3_nt: TGTGCCAGCAGTTATCTCCCAGGCGGGAGGGCCCACGAGCAGTACTTC

clone_size: many
d_call: NA
v_call: TRBV28
j_call: TRBJ2-7
cdr3_aa: CASSFGQTYEQYF
cdr3_nt: TGTGCCAGCAGTTTCGGACAGACCTACGAGCAGTACTTC

clone_size: many
d_call: TRBD1
v_call: TRBV12-3/TRBV12-4
j_call: TRBJ2-3
cdr3_aa: CASRGMVSGGKDTQYF
cdr3_nt: TGTGCCAGCAGGGGCATGGTATCAGGGGGCAAAGATACGCAGTATTTT

clone_size: many
d_call: NA
v_call: TRBV7-2
j_call: TRBJ2-1
cdr3_aa: CASSPHPYNEQFF
cdr3_nt: TGTGCCAGCAGTCCACACCCCTACAATGAGCAGTTCTTC

clone_size: many
d_call: TRBD1
v_call: TRBV6-2/TRBV6-3
j_call: TRBJ1-1
cdr3_aa: CASSQGGTGYPEAFF
cdr3_nt: TGTGCCAGCAGTCAAGGCGGGACAGGGTACCCTGAAGCTTTCTTT

clone_size: many
d_call: NA
v_call: TRBV27
j_call: TRBJ1-2
cdr3_aa: CASSISPGGLFNGYGYTF
cdr3_nt: TGTGCCAGCAGTATATCTCCCGGTGGGCTATTTAACGGCTATGGCTACACCTTC

clone_size: many
d_call: NA
v_call: TRBV28
j_call: TRBJ1-1
cdr3_aa: CASNTGTLNTEAFF
cdr3_nt: TGTGCCAGCAATACCGGGACACTGAACACTGAAGCTTTCTTT

clone_size: many
d_call: NA
v_call: TRBV4-1
j_call: TRBJ2-3
cdr3_aa: CASSQVVGDTQYF
cdr3_nt: TGCGCCAGCAGCCAAGTGGTCGGAGATACGCAGTATTTT

clone_size: many
d_call: NA
v_call: TRBV3-1
j_call: TRBJ1-1
cdr3_aa: CASSQDLGVRANLRNTEAFF
cdr3_nt: TGTGCCAGCAGCCAAGATCTGGGCGTCAGGGCTAATCTAAGGAACACTGAAGCTTTCTTT

clone_size: many
d_call: TRBD2
v_call: TRBV7-2
j_call: TRBJ2-1
cdr3_aa: CASRPSGSHEQFF
cdr3_nt: TGTGCCAGCAGGCCTAGCGGGAGCCATGAGCAGTTCTTC

clone_size: many
d_call: NA
v_call: TRBV6-4
j_call: TRBJ2-5
cdr3_aa: CASTLGERGETQYF
cdr3_nt: TGTGCCAGCACTCTGGGGGAGCGAGGGGAGACCCAGTACTTC

clone_size: many
d_call: NA
v_call: TRBV5-1
j_call: TRBJ2-1
cdr3_aa: CASSLVRDINSYNEQFF
cdr3_nt: TGCGCCAGCAGCTTGGTTCGGGATATTAACTCCTACAATGAGCAGTTCTTC

clone_size: many
d_call: NA
v_call: TRBV5-6
j_call: TRBJ1-5
cdr3_aa: CASSPTEWGAVTNQPQHF
cdr3_nt: TGTGCCAGCAGCCCTACGGAGTGGGGGGCAGTTACCAATCAGCCCCAGCATTTT

clone_size: many
d_call: NA
v_call: TRBV7-2
j_call: TRBJ2-1
cdr3_aa: CASSSRQFDEQFF
cdr3_nt: TGTGCCAGCAGCTCGCGACAGTTCGATGAGCAGTTCTTC

clone_size: many
d_call: NA
v_call: TRBV5-4
j_call: TRBJ2-2
cdr3_aa: CASSQSGSRHPGELFF
cdr3_nt: TGTGCCAGCAGCCAATCCGGTTCGCGACACCCCGGGGAGCTGTTTTTT

clone_size: many
d_call: TRBD1
v_call: TRBV12-3/TRBV12-4
j_call: TRBJ2-3
cdr3_aa: CASSPRAGGPDTQYF
cdr3_nt: TGTGCCAGCAGTCCCAGGGCAGGGGGCCCAGATACGCAGTATTTT

clone_size: many
d_call: NA
v_call: TRBV5-1
j_call: TRBJ2-5
cdr3_aa: CASSLKAGTEETQYF
cdr3_nt: TGCGCCAGCAGCCTGAAGGCCGGGACTGAAGAGACCCAGTACTTC

clone_size: many
d_call: TRBD2
v_call: TRBV19
j_call: TRBJ2-3
cdr3_aa: CASSTSGSRTDTQYF
cdr3_nt: TGTGCCAGTAGTACTAGCGGGAGCCGCACAGATACGCAGTATTTT

clone_size: many
d_call: TRBD2
v_call: TRBV7-2
j_call: TRBJ2-5
cdr3_aa: CASSHIAGGGETQYF
cdr3_nt: TGTGCCAGCAGCCACATAGCGGGAGGGGGTGAGACCCAGTACTTC

clone_size: many
d_call: NA
v_call: TRBV28
j_call: TRBJ2-2
cdr3_aa: CATSLVRSYTGELFF
cdr3_nt: TGTGCCACTTCCCTTGTCAGGAGTTACACCGGGGAGCTGTTTTTT

clone_size: many
d_call: NA
v_call: TRBV7-3
j_call: TRBJ2-1
cdr3_aa: CASSLAGTYNEQFF
cdr3_nt: TGTGCCAGCAGCTTGGCAGGGACCTACAATGAGCAGTTCTTC

clone_size: many
d_call: NA
v_call: TRBV20-1
j_call: TRBJ2-2
cdr3_aa: CSAIPGQNTGELFF
cdr3_nt: TGCAGTGCTATCCCGGGACAGAACACCGGGGAGCTGTTTTTT

clone_size: many
d_call: TRBD1
v_call: TRBV14
j_call: TRBJ1-1
cdr3_aa: CASSQDVLWGTGDTEAFF
cdr3_nt: TGTGCCAGCAGCCAAGATGTTCTGTGGGGGACAGGGGACACTGAAGCTTTCTTT

clone_size: many
d_call: NA
v_call: TRBV20-1
j_call: TRBJ1-3
cdr3_aa: CSAWFGNTIYF
cdr3_nt: TGCAGTGCGTGGTTTGGAAACACCATATATTTT